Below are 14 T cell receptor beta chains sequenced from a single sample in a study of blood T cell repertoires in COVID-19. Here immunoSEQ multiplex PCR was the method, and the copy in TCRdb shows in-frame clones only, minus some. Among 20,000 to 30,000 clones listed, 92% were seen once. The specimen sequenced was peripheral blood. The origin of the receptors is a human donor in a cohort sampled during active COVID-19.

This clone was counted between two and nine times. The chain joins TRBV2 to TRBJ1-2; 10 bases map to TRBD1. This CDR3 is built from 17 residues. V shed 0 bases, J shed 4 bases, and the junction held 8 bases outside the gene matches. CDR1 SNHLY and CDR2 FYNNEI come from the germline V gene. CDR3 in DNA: TGTGCCAGCAGTGAAGCGGGCAGACGACAGGGGGCCTATGGCTACACCTTC. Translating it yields CASSEAGRRQGAYGYTF.

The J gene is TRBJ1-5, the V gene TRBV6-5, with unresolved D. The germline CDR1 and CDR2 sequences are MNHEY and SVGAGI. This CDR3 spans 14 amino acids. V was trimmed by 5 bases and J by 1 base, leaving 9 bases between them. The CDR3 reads CASSKWPSNQPQHF. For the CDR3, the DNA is TGTGCCAGCAGTAAGTGGCCAAGCAATCAGCCCCAGCATTTT.

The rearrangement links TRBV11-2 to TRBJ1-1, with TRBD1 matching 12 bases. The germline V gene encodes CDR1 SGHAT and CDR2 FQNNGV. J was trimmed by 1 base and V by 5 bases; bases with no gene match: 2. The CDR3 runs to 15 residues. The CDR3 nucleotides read TGTGCCAGCAGCGGGACAGGGGGCCCGAACACTGAAGCTTTCTTT. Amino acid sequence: CASSGTGGPNTEAFF. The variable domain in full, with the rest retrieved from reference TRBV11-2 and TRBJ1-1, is EAGVAQSPRYKIIEKRQSVAFWCNPISGHATLYWYQQILGQGPKLLIQFQNNGVVDDSQLPKDRFSAERLKGVDSTLKIQPAKLEDSAVYLCASSGTGGPNTEAFFGQGTRLTVV.

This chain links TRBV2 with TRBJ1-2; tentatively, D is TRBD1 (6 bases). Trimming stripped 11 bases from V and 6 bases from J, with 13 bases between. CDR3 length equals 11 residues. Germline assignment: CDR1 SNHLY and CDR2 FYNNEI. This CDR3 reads CAGTGINGYTF. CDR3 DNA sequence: TGTGCCGGCACAGGGATAAATGGCTACACCTTC.

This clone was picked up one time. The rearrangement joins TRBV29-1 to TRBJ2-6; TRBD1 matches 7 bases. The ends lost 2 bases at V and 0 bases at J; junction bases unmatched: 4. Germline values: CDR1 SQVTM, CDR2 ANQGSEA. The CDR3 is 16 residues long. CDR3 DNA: TGCAGCGTTGAAACAGGGGCACGCTCTGGGGCCAACGTCCTGACTTTC. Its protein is CSVETGARSGANVLTF.

CDR3 residues: CASSVLAGYTF. For the CDR3, the DNA is TGTGCCAGCAGCGTGCTCGCGGGCTACACCTTC. The J gene is TRBJ1-2, the V gene TRBV9; D gene unclear. The CDR3 has 11 amino acids. With 2 bases removed from V and 8 bases from J, the gap between germline ends came to 7 bases. CDR1 and CDR2 from the germline V gene are SGDLS and YYNGEE.

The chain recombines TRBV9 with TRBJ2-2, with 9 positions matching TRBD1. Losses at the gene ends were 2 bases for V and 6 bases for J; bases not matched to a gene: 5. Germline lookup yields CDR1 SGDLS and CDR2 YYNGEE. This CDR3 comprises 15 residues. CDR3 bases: TGTGCCAGCAGCGTTACAGGGGGCGTGTCCGGGGAGCTGTTTTTT. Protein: CASSVTGGVSGELFF.

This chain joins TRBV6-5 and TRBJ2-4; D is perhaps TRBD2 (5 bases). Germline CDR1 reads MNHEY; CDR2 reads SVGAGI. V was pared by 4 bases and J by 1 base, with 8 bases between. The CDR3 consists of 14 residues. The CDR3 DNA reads TGTGCCAGCAGTTCCGGACTTGCCAAAAACATTCAGTACTTC. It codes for CASSSGLAKNIQYF.

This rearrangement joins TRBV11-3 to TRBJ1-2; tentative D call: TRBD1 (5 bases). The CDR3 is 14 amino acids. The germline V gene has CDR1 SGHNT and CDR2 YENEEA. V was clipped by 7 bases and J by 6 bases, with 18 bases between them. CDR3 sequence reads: CASKKGPGKDGYTF. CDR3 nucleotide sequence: TGTGCCAGCAAAAAGGGTCCAGGGAAGGATGGCTACACCTTC.

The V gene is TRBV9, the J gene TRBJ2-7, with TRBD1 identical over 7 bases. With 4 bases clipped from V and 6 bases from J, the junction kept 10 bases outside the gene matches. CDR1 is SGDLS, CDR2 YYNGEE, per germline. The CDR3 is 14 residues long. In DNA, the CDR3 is TGTGCCAGCAGCTCCCGGACAGGCAACGGCGAGCAGTACTTC. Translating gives CASSSRTGNGEQYF.

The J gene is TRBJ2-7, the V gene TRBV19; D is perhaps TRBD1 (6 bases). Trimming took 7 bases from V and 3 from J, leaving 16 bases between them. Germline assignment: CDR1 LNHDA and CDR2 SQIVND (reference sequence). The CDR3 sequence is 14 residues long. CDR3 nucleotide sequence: TGTGCCAGTAATCCGGGACAAACATTCTACGAGCAGTACTTC. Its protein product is CASNPGQTFYEQYF.

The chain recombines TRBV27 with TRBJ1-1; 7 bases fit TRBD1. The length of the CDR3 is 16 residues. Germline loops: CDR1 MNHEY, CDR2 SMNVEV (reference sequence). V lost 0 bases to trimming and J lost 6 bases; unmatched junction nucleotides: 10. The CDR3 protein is CASSLSTGLRRSEAFF. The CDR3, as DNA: TGTGCCAGCAGTTTATCGACAGGGTTGAGACGGTCTGAAGCTTTCTTT.

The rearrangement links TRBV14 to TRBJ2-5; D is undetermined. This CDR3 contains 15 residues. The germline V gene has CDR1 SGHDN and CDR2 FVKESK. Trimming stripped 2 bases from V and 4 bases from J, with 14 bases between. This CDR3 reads CASSQLSHWAETQYF. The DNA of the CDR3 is TGTGCCAGCAGCCAACTATCCCATTGGGCAGAGACCCAGTACTTC. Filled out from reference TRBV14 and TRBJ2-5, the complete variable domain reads EAGVTQFPSHSVIEKGQTVTLRCDPISGHDNLYWYRRVMGKEIKFLLHFVKESKQDESGMPNNRFLAERTGGTYSTLKVQPAELEDSGVYFCASSQLSHWAETQYFGPGTRLLVL.

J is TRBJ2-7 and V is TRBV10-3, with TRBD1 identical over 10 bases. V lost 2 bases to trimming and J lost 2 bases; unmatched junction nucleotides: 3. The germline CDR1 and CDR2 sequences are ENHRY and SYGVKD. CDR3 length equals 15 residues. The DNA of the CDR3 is TGTGCCATCAGTGAGGGGACAGGGGTTACCTACGAGCAGTACTTC. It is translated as CAISEGTGVTYEQYF.